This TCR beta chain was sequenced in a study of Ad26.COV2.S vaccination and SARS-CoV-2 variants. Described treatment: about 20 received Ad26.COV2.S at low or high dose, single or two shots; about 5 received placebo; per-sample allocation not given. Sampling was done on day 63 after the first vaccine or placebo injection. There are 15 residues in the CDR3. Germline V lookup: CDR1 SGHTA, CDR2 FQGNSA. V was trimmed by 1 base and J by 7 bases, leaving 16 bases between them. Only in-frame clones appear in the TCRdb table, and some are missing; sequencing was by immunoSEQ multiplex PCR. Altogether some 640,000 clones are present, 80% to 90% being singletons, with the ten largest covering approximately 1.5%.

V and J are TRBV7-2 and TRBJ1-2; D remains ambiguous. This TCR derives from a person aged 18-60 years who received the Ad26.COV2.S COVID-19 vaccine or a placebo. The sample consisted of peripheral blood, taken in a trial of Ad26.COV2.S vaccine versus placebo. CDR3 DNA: TGTGCCAGCAGCTTAGGACGCCTCTTCGAGGGTGGCTACACCTTC. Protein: CASSLGRLFEGGYTF.